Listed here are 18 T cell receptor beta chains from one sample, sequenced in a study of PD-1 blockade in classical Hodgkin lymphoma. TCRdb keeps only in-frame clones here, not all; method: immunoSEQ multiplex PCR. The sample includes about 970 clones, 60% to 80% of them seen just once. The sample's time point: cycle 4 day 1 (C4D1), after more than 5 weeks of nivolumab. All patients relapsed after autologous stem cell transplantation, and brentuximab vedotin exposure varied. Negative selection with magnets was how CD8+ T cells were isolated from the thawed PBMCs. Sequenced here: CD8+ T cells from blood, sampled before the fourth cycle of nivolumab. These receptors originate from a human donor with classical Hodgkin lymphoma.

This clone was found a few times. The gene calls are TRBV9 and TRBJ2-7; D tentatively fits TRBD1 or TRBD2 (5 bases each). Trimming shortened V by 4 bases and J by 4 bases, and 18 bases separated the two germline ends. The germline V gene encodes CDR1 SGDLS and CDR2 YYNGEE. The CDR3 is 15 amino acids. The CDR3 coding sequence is TGTGCCAGCAGCCCCCATGATCGGGGCCGATACGAGCAGTACTTC. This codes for CASSPHDRGRYEQYF.

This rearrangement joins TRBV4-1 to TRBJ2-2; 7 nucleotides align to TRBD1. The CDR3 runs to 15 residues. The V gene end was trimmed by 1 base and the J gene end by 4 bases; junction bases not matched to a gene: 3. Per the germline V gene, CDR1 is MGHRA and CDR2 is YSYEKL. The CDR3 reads CASSQVGQITGELFF. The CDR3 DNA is TGCGCCAGCAGCCAAGTGGGACAGATCACCGGGGAGCTGTTTTTT.

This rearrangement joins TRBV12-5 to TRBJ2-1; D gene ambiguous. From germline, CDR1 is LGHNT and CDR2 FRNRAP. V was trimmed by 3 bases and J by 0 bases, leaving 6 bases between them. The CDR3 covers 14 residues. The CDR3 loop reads CASGFLTSYNEQFF. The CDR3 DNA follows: TGTGCTAGTGGTTTTCTCACCTCCTACAATGAGCAGTTCTTC.

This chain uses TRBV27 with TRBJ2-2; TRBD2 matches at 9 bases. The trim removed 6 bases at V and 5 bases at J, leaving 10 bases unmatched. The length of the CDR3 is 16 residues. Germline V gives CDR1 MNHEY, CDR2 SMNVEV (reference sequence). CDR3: CASSSLSGRRTGELFF. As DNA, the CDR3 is TGTGCCAGCAGCTCGCTTAGCGGGAGACGTACCGGGGAGCTGTTTTTT.

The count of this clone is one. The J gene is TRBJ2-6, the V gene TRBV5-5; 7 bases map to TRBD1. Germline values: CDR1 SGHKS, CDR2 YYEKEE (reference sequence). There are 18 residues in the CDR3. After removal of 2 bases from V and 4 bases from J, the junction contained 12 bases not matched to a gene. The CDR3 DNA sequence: TGTGCCAGCAGCTTTGGACAGGCCCCAGGGAGAGGGGCCAACGTCCTGACTTTC. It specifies CASSFGQAPGRGANVLTF. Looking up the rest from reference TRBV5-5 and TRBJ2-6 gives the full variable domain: DAGVTQSPTHLIKTRGQQVTLRCSPISGHKSVSWYQQVLGQGPQFIFQYYEKEERGRGNFPDRFSARQFPNYSSELNVNALLLGDSALYLCASSFGQAPGRGANVLTFGAGSRLTVL.

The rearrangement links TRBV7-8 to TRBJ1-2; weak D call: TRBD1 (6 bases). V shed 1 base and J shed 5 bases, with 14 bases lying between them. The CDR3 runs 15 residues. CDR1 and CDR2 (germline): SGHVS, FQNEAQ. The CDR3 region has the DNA TGTGCCAGCAGCTTAGGTACAGGGTTGGGGTATGGCTACACCTTC. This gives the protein CASSLGTGLGYGYTF.

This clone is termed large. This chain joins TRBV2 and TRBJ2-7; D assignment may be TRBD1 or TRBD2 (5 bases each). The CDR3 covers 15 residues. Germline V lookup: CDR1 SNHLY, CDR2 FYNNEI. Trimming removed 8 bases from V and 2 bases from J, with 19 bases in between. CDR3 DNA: TGTGCCAGCCTAGACTTCCGGGACCGAACCTACGAGCAGTACTTC. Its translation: CASLDFRDRTYEQYF.

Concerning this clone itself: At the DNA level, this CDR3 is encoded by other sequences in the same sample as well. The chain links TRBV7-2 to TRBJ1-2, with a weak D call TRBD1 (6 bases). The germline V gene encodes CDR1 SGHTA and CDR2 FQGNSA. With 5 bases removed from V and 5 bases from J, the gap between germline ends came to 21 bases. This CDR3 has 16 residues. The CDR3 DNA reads TGTGCCAGCAGCCTTGTAACAGGGAATATTGGATATGGCTACACCTTC. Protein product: CASSLVTGNIGYGYTF.

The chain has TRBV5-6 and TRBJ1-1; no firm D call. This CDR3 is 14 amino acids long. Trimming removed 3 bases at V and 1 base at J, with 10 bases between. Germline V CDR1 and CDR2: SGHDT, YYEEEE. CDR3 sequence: CASSSEGRNTEAFF. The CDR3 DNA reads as TGTGCCAGCAGCTCGGAGGGTCGGAACACTGAAGCTTTCTTT.

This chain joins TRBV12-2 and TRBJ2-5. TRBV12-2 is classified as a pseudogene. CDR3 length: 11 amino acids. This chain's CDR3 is CASTNRDDKYF. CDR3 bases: TGTGCCAGTACAAACCGGGACGACAAGTACTTC.

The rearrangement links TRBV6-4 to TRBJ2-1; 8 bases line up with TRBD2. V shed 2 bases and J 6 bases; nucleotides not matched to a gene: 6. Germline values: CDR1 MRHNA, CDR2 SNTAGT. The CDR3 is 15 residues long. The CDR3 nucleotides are TGTGCCAGCAGTGACGCAGCGGGGGCGATCAATGAGCAGTTCTTC. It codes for CASSDAAGAINEQFF.

The CDR3 here is CASSLPRGVSYNEQFF. The CDR3, as DNA: TGTGCCAGCAGCTTACCCCGGGGGGTATCTTACAATGAGCAGTTCTTC. V gene TRBV11-2 combines with J gene TRBJ2-1; TRBD2 agrees at 7 bases. V lost 2 bases to trimming and J lost 4 bases; unmatched junction nucleotides: 8. The CDR3 sequence is 16 residues long. In germline, CDR1 is SGHAT, CDR2 FQNNGV.

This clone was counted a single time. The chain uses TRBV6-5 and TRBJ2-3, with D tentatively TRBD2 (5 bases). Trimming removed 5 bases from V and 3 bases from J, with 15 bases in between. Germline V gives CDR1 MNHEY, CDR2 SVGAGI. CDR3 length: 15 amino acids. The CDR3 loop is CASSPGVWATDTQYF. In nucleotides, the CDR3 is TGTGCCAGCAGTCCCGGGGTTTGGGCGACAGATACGCAGTATTTT.

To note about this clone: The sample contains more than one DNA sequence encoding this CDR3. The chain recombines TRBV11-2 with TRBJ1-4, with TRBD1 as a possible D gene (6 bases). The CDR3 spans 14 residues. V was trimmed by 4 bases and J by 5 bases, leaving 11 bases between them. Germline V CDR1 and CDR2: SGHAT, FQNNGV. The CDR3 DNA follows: TGTGCCAGCAGCTCAGGACAGAGAAATGAAAAACTGTTTTTT. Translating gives CASSSGQRNEKLFF.

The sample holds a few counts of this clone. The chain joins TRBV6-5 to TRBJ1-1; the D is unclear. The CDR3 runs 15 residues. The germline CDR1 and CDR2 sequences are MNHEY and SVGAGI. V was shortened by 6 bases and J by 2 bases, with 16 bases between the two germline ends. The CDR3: CASSLTHPANTEAFF. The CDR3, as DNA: TGTGCCAGCAGCCTGACCCATCCAGCTAACACTGAAGCTTTCTTT.

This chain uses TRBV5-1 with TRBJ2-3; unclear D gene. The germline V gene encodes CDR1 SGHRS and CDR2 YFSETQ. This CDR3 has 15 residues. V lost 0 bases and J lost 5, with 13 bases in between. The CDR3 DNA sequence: TGCGCCAGCAGCTTGGTTGCCCCCTCGGGAGATACGCAGTATTTT. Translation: CASSLVAPSGDTQYF.

The CDR3, as DNA: TGCGCCAGCAGCTTGGCCTGGACAGGGGACAATGAGCAGTTCTTC. Its protein is CASSLAWTGDNEQFF. V gene TRBV5-1 combines with J gene TRBJ2-1; 9 positions agree with TRBD1. CDR3 size: 15 residues. Germline V lookup: CDR1 SGHRS, CDR2 YFSETQ. Unmatched junction bases numbered 3, after V lost 0 bases and J lost 5 bases.

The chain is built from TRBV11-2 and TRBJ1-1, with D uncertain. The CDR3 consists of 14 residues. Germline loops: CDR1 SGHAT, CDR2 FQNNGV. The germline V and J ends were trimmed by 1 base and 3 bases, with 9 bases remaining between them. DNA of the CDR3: TGTGCCAGCAGCTTAGGGTCCGGTGACACTGAAGCTTTCTTT. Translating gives CASSLGSGDTEAFF.